A selection of T cell receptor beta chains follows, all from one sample in a study of Ad26.COV2.S vaccination and SARS-CoV-2 variants. Profiled with immunoSEQ multiplex PCR; TCRdb holds only in-frame clones, not every one. The sample records around 450,000 clones, 90% being singletons. Here the sequenced sample was peripheral blood, taken in a trial of Ad26.COV2.S vaccine versus placebo. These receptors all stem from a person between 18 and 65 years old who received the Ad26.COV2.S COVID-19 vaccine or a placebo. The conserved cysteine and the conserved F or W are not part of the CDR3 here. Each record gives: J gene, clone size, V gene, CDR3 protein. Clone size appears in some rows only: once, few, many, or a class for an expanded clone.

J gene: TRBJ1-5
clone size: -
V gene: TRBV7-8
CDR3 protein: ASSRTIGNQPQH

J gene: TRBJ2-5
clone size: -
V gene: TRBV9
CDR3 protein: ASSLEEGTWETQY

J gene: TRBJ1-1
clone size: -
V gene: TRBV12-1
CDR3 protein: ASSFWPTNTEAF

J gene: TRBJ2-1
clone size: -
V gene: TRBV21-1
CDR3 protein: ASSKGGTSSTNEQF

J gene: TRBJ2-7
clone size: -
V gene: TRBV7-2
CDR3 protein: ASSLEASGRQYEQY

J gene: TRBJ1-2
clone size: once
V gene: TRBV19
CDR3 protein: ASSSDRLRNYGYT

J gene: TRBJ2-5
clone size: -
V gene: TRBV7-3
CDR3 protein: ASSLTGGGETQY

J gene: TRBJ2-7
clone size: -
V gene: TRBV9
CDR3 protein: ASSGKTGDLEQY

J gene: TRBJ1-5
clone size: -
V gene: TRBV19
CDR3 protein: ASSDRDGGNQPQH

J gene: TRBJ2-1
clone size: few
V gene: TRBV7-8
CDR3 protein: ASSPSGAQQF

J gene: TRBJ1-2
clone size: few
V gene: TRBV19
CDR3 protein: ASSRSRGGKVYGYT

J gene: TRBJ2-5
clone size: few
V gene: TRBV5-4
CDR3 protein: ASSLDFQETQY

J gene: TRBJ2-1
clone size: -
V gene: TRBV5-7
CDR3 protein: ASSFDSGRAGYNEQF

J gene: TRBJ2-1
clone size: -
V gene: TRBV6-5
CDR3 protein: ASSQTSGSSNEQF

J gene: TRBJ2-1
clone size: -
V gene: TRBV6-4
CDR3 protein: ASSVEGLANEQF

J gene: TRBJ2-2
clone size: -
V gene: TRBV7-9
CDR3 protein: ASSLGGENTGELF

J gene: TRBJ1-3
clone size: -
V gene: TRBV14
CDR3 protein: ASSHDRVPGNTIY

J gene: TRBJ2-2
clone size: -
V gene: TRBV7-9
CDR3 protein: ASSSRGGKVTLGELF

J gene: TRBJ2-2
clone size: -
V gene: TRBV7-9
CDR3 protein: ASSPGTGGHLGGELF

J gene: TRBJ1-6
clone size: -
V gene: TRBV18
CDR3 protein: ASSLSRTGSDSPLH

J gene: TRBJ2-1
clone size: few
V gene: TRBV9
CDR3 protein: ASSVAATTGGSFQF

J gene: TRBJ2-7
clone size: -
V gene: TRBV29-1
CDR3 protein: SAVDGSYEQY

J gene: TRBJ2-1
clone size: -
V gene: TRBV5-1
CDR3 protein: ASSLLAFYNEQF

J gene: TRBJ2-1
clone size: -
V gene: TRBV7-3
CDR3 protein: ASSSPGTINEQF

J gene: TRBJ2-1
clone size: -
V gene: TRBV12-5
CDR3 protein: ASGLVHGKDNEQF

J gene: TRBJ2-7
clone size: few
V gene: TRBV30
CDR3 protein: AWRPGGYEQY

J gene: TRBJ2-3
clone size: -
V gene: TRBV15
CDR3 protein: ATSRDNQPRTDTQY

J gene: TRBJ1-6
clone size: -
V gene: TRBV7-2
CDR3 protein: ASRRPQGIGNSPLH

J gene: TRBJ2-2
clone size: -
V gene: TRBV4-1
CDR3 protein: ASSYSGGATGELF

J gene: TRBJ1-4
clone size: -
V gene: TRBV28
CDR3 protein: ASSRTGHNEKLF

J gene: TRBJ2-7
clone size: -
V gene: TRBV7-8
CDR3 protein: ASSLARGDSSYEQY

J gene: TRBJ2-7
clone size: -
V gene: TRBV5-1
CDR3 protein: ASSPYRPGVIDEQY

J gene: TRBJ2-7
clone size: -
V gene: TRBV10-3
CDR3 protein: AISDGAYEQY

J gene: TRBJ2-7
clone size: -
V gene: TRBV28
CDR3 protein: ASSFLAGLSYEQY

J gene: TRBJ2-1
clone size: -
V gene: TRBV20-1
CDR3 protein: SASADQSSYNEQF

J gene: TRBJ2-7
clone size: -
V gene: TRBV5-1
CDR3 protein: ASSLGQGMAEQY

J gene: TRBJ2-7
clone size: -
V gene: TRBV7-9
CDR3 protein: ASSLTGNREQY

J gene: TRBJ2-3
clone size: -
V gene: TRBV28
CDR3 protein: ASSPAGTRSTDTQY

J gene: TRBJ2-4
clone size: -
V gene: TRBV4-1
CDR3 protein: ASSQYPRGIAKNIQY

J gene: TRBJ2-1
clone size: -
V gene: TRBV2
CDR3 protein: ASGGNEQF

J gene: TRBJ1-3
clone size: -
V gene: TRBV11-2
CDR3 protein: ASSRDGVGNTIY

J gene: TRBJ2-7
clone size: -
V gene: TRBV27
CDR3 protein: ASGLGAEQY

J gene: TRBJ1-4
clone size: once
V gene: TRBV29-1
CDR3 protein: SVGGAGGVGEKLF

J gene: TRBJ2-1
clone size: -
V gene: TRBV5-6
CDR3 protein: ASSRLAVDEQF

J gene: TRBJ1-1
clone size: -
V gene: TRBV3-1/TRBV3-2
CDR3 protein: ASSQSDRYTEAF

J gene: TRBJ1-4
clone size: -
V gene: TRBV7-2
CDR3 protein: ASSSTGAEKLF

J gene: TRBJ1-5
clone size: -
V gene: TRBV2
CDR3 protein: ASSGATGVGQPQH

J gene: TRBJ2-1
clone size: -
V gene: TRBV28
CDR3 protein: ASSSNLAGGNEQF

J gene: TRBJ2-7
clone size: -
V gene: TRBV29-1
CDR3 protein: SVRQGTAYEQY